This is a list of T cell receptor beta chains from one sample in a study of blood T cells in healthy people across ages. TCRdb re-derived calls from the 5' RACE reads in MiXCR, one entry per CDR3 protein. Altogether 1.5 million to 2 million distinct CDR3 sequences are present, 28% being singletons, with the ten largest covering 7.7%. Sequencing was carried out using blood. Source of these receptors: a woman aged 25 to 39 in good health. Each CDR3 is given with its conserved first and last residue. A D gene is named only where the DNA matches it firmly. Only part of the rows carry a size: once, few, many, or a class if the clone is expanded.

TRBJ1-2	TRBV5-1	few	NA	TGCGCCAGCAGCGGGGACGGAGTAGATGGCTACACCTTC	CASSGDGVDGYTF
TRBJ2-1	TRBV9	NA	TRBD2	TGTGCCAGCAGCGCTGGACTAGCCCACTACAATGAGCAGTTCTTC	CASSAGLAHYNEQFF
TRBJ2-1	TRBV10-3	NA	TRBD2	TGTGCCATCAGCCCCCAAGCGGGAGAGGGCAATGAGCAGTTCTTC	CAISPQAGEGNEQFF
TRBJ2-1	TRBV11-3	NA	TRBD1	TGTGCCAGCAGCTTGGGACAGGGGTTATACTACAATGAGCAGTTCTTC	CASSLGQGLYYNEQFF
TRBJ2-3	TRBV6-6	NA	NA	TGTGCCAGCAGTTCGATGACAGGGACTAGCACAGATACGCAGTATTTT	CASSSMTGTSTDTQYF
TRBJ2-7	TRBV2	NA	TRBD1	TGTGCCAGCAGAGCGACGGGACAGTCCTACGAGCAGTACTTC	CASRATGQSYEQYF
TRBJ1-2	TRBV6-1	NA	NA	TGTGCCAGCAGTGAATGGGGGCAGGGGAAATATGGCTACACCTTC	CASSEWGQGKYGYTF
TRBJ1-5	TRBV27	NA	TRBD1	TGTGCCAGCAGTTACACGGGACAGGGGAGTGTTCAGCCCCAGCATTTT	CASSYTGQGSVQPQHF
TRBJ1-5	TRBV4-1	NA	NA	TGCGCCAGCAGCCCCGGGGGCCTAGGAAGCAATCAGCCCCAGCATTTT	CASSPGGLGSNQPQHF
TRBJ1-2	TRBV30	once	TRBD1	TGTGCCTGGAGTGAAACAGGGGGCTTCTATGGCTACACCTTC	CAWSETGGFYGYTF
TRBJ2-7	TRBV9	NA	NA	TGTGCCAGCAGCGCGATCCCTAGGGGCGAGCAGTACTTC	CASSAIPRGEQYF
TRBJ2-3	TRBV5-1	few	TRBD2	TGCGCCAGCAGCTTGACCGCGGGGGCAGATACGCAGTATTTT	CASSLTAGADTQYF
TRBJ1-2	TRBV29-1	NA	NA	TGCAGCGCCGCAGGGTTGATGGGTTATGGCTACACCTTC	CSAAGLMGYGYTF
TRBJ2-3	TRBV29-1	few	TRBD2	TGCAGCGTTGATAGCGGGAACACAGATACGCAGTATTTT	CSVDSGNTDTQYF
TRBJ2-5	TRBV12-3/TRBV12-4	NA	TRBD1	TGTGCCAGCAGTGAGGGACAGGGCAAGCAGTACTTC	CASSEGQGKQYF
TRBJ2-1	TRBV20-1	few	TRBD1	TGCAGTGCTCCTGACAGGGGGCCTATGGATGAGCAGTTCTTC	CSAPDRGPMDEQFF
TRBJ2-5	TRBV29-1	many	TRBD1	TGCAGCGTTTCCCGGACAGGACAAGAGACCCAGTACTTC	CSVSRTGQETQYF
TRBJ1-2	TRBV5-1	NA	NA	TGCGCCAGCAGCTTGGCCCAGGGGCCCGGCGGCTACACCTTC	CASSLAQGPGGYTF
TRBJ2-1	TRBV4-3	NA	NA	TGCGCCAGCAGCCGAAAATTCGAGGGGGAGCAGTTCTTC	CASSRKFEGEQFF
TRBJ2-1	TRBV6-2/TRBV6-3	NA	TRBD2	TGTGCCAGCACCTCTCCGGGACTAGCGGGAGGTTCCTACAATGAGCAGTTCTTC	CASTSPGLAGGSYNEQFF
TRBJ2-7	TRBV7-9	NA	NA	TGTGCCAGCAGCGGCCAACGGCAGGGCTGGCCCTACGAGCAGTACTTC	CASSGQRQGWPYEQYF
TRBJ2-1	TRBV5-4	many	TRBD2	TGTGCCAGCAGCTTGGAAGGGACTAGCGGCAATGAGCAGTTCTTC	CASSLEGTSGNEQFF
TRBJ1-2	TRBV20-1	NA	TRBD1	TGCAGTGCTAGGGGCCCGGGACAGGGGTATGGCTACACCTTC	CSARGPGQGYGYTF
TRBJ1-2	TRBV18	NA	TRBD1	TGTGCCAGCTCACCCCTCGACAGGGTTGTCAGTGGCTACACCTTC	CASSPLDRVVSGYTF
TRBJ2-7	TRBV7-3	few	NA	TGTGCCAGCAGCATGGGGACGGAGCAGTACTTC	CASSMGTEQYF
TRBJ2-1	TRBV6-6	few	TRBD1	TGTGCCAGCAGTCCAACCGGGACAGGGAATGAGCAGTTCTTC	CASSPTGTGNEQFF
TRBJ1-2	TRBV20-1	few	NA	TGCAGTGCTAGAGAGAGAGGGTCATTTTCCTCCTATGGCTACACCTTC	CSARERGSFSSYGYTF
TRBJ2-7	TRBV5-1	NA	TRBD2	TGCACCAGCAGCTTGGGAGGCGCGGGAGCCTACGAGCAGTACTTC	CTSSLGGAGAYEQYF
TRBJ1-4	TRBV25-1	NA	NA	TGTGCCAGCACACAGGGATCTAATGAAAAACTGTTTTTT	CASTQGSNEKLFF
TRBJ2-7	TRBV12-3/TRBV12-4	NA	TRBD1	TGTGCCAGCAGTTCTCTAACAGGGGAAGAGCAGTACTTC	CASSSLTGEEQYF
TRBJ2-3	TRBV6-5	NA	TRBD2	TGTGTCAGCAGTCCCGGAGCGGGAGGCCAAGATACGCAGTATTTT	CVSSPGAGGQDTQYF
TRBJ2-5	TRBV7-9	NA	NA	TGTGCCAGCAGCTTAGGCGAGGGAGTCGGAGAGACCCAGTACTTC	CASSLGEGVGETQYF
TRBJ2-1	TRBV7-9	few	TRBD1	TGTGCCAGCAGCTCCGACAGGGGGCGATTCAGTGAGCAGTTCTTC	CASSSDRGRFSEQFF
TRBJ2-3	TRBV5-1	NA	TRBD2	TGCGCCAGCCAACCCAAAGCGGGAGTTGAAGATACGCAGTATTTT	CASQPKAGVEDTQYF
TRBJ2-1	TRBV5-1	many	NA	TGCGCCAGCAGCTCTTATGGAGACAGAACCAATGAGCAGTTCTTC	CASSSYGDRTNEQFF
TRBJ2-1	TRBV20-1	NA	NA	TGCAGTGCTAGAGATATAGGTAGCGACTACAATGAGCAGTTCTTC	CSARDIGSDYNEQFF
TRBJ2-1	TRBV20-1	many	TRBD2	TGCAGTGGTATTAGCGGGAGGACTTACAATGAGCAGTTCTTC	CSGISGRTYNEQFF
TRBJ2-1	TRBV5-1	NA	TRBD1	TGCGCCAGCAGCCACTACTCCCAAGACAGGGTGTCCTACAATGAGCAGTTCTTC	CASSHYSQDRVSYNEQFF
TRBJ2-2	TRBV24-1	NA	NA	TGTGCCACCAGTGATTCCGGGACGGGGAGGACCGGGGTGCTGTTTTTT	CATSDSGTGRTGVLFF
TRBJ1-2	TRBV10-3	NA	NA	TGTGCCATCTCCCCCCAGGGGATGGGGAACTATGGCTACACCTTC	CAISPQGMGNYGYTF
TRBJ1-4	TRBV5-5	NA	TRBD1	TGTGCCAACAGCTTGGAAGGGGGCGCTGAAAAACTGTTTTTT	CANSLEGGAEKLFF
TRBJ1-2	TRBV7-9	NA	NA	TGTGCCAGCAGCTTAGAGGTGTGGGGGACCTATGGCTACACCTTC	CASSLEVWGTYGYTF
TRBJ1-5	TRBV4-1	NA	TRBD1	TGCGCCAGCAGCCAAACCGGACAGGGGGCGGCCAATCAGCCCCAGCATTTT	CASSQTGQGAANQPQHF
TRBJ2-5	TRBV20-1	NA	TRBD1	TGCAGTGCTAGAGATTGGGGACAGGGGCACCAAGAGACCCAGTACTTC	CSARDWGQGHQETQYF
TRBJ1-2	TRBV20-1	NA	NA	TGCAGTGCTAGGGCAGTCAACTATGGCTACACCTTC	CSARAVNYGYTF
TRBJ1-2	TRBV12-3/TRBV12-4	NA	NA	TGTGCCAGCAGTTTAGAGAACAATGGCTACACCTTC	CASSLENNGYTF
TRBJ2-1	TRBV3-1	NA	TRBD2	TGTGCCAGCCGAAGCGGGGGGGCCCGGGAGACCCAGTTCTTC	CASRSGGARETQFF
TRBJ2-1	TRBV9	NA	TRBD1	TGTGCCAGCAGCGACTCGACAGGGGGCAGGGATGAGCAGTTCTTC	CASSDSTGGRDEQFF
TRBJ2-1	TRBV15	NA	TRBD2	TGTGCCACCAGCAGTGATGGTAGCGGGGGTATCTACAATGAGCAGTTCTTC	CATSSDGSGGIYNEQFF
TRBJ2-4	TRBV9	NA	NA	TGTGCCAGCAGCGACCGGGGTGAGGTTCCCAAAAACATTCAGTACTTC	CASSDRGEVPKNIQYF
TRBJ1-5	TRBV7-2	once	NA	TGTGCCAGCAGCCTCACAGGGTGCAATCAGCCCCAGCATTTT	CASSLTGCNQPQHF
TRBJ2-7	TRBV7-2	once	TRBD2	TGTGCCAGCAGCCACCCACTAGCGGGGCCTGACGAGCAGTACTTC	CASSHPLAGPDEQYF
TRBJ1-1	TRBV28	NA	NA	TGTGCCACCGCGTCTCCACCGGGGGGCGGTGATACTGAAGCTTTCTTT	CATASPPGGGDTEAFF
TRBJ2-5	TRBV7-9	NA	NA	TGTGCCAGCAGCTTAGGTGTCCAGGGACGAAGCCCCCAGTACTTC	CASSLGVQGRSPQYF
TRBJ2-1	TRBV7-9	NA	TRBD1	TGTGCCAGCAGCTTAGTCAGGGGGCATTCCTACAATGAGCAGTTCTTC	CASSLVRGHSYNEQFF
TRBJ1-4	TRBV5-1	NA	NA	TGCGCCAGCAGTTGGAGCTCGATGGAAAAAGAAAAACTGTTTTTT	CASSWSSMEKEKLFF
TRBJ2-7	TRBV20-1	many	NA	TGCAGTGCGGGGACATCCACCGTGAGAGAGCAGTACTTC	CSAGTSTVREQYF
TRBJ2-3	TRBV5-1	many	NA	TGCGCCAGCAGCTTATATGCCAGCGTTGATACGCAGTATTTT	CASSLYASVDTQYF
TRBJ2-7	TRBV10-3	many	TRBD2	TGTGCCATCAGCTGGGAGGGACTAGCGGTAGCGCCGGGCGAGCAGTACTTC	CAISWEGLAVAPGEQYF
TRBJ2-2	TRBV20-1	few	TRBD2	TGCAGTGCCGCCCGGGGCAGGGGACTAGCGGGAGACACCGGGGAGCTGTTTTTT	CSAARGRGLAGDTGELFF